This T cell receptor beta chain is drawn from a study of Ad26.COV2.S vaccination and SARS-CoV-2 variants. Background on the study: Vaccine-arm donor from the placebo-controlled COV1001 Ad26.COV2.S trial. The study, taken as a whole, reports: Substantial breadth was reportedly displayed by spike-specific CD8+ and CD4+ T cell responses after vaccination. Vaccine and placebo recipients had similar non-spike TCR breadth. Quantification of TCR breadth and depth may have yielded underestimates of total T cell responses.

On this clone itself: The antigen is not known. This CDR3 is also generated by other DNA sequences in the sample.

This sample's treatment: some 20 received Ad26.COV2.S at low or high dose, single or two shots; about 5 received placebo; per-sample allocation not given. It was on day 63 after the first vaccine or placebo injection that samples were taken. Sequencing was performed with immunoSEQ multiplex PCR; in TCRdb, only in-frame clones are kept and a portion is missing. The repertoire has around 300,000 clones, 88% of them found once; the top ten carry 6.4%. Specimen: peripheral blood, collected in a trial of Ad26.COV2.S vaccine versus placebo. The receptor's source is a person between 18 and 65 years old who received the Ad26.COV2.S COVID-19 vaccine or a placebo.

CDR3 sequence (DNA): TGTGCCAGCAGCTTAGAACTAAATGAAAAACTGTTTTTT. Its protein product is CASSLELNEKLFF. This chain links TRBV7-2 with TRBJ1-4; D call uncertain. This CDR3 comprises 13 residues. Trimming cost V 1 base and J 5 bases, with 5 bases left between them. Germline CDR1 and CDR2: SGHTA and FQGNSA.